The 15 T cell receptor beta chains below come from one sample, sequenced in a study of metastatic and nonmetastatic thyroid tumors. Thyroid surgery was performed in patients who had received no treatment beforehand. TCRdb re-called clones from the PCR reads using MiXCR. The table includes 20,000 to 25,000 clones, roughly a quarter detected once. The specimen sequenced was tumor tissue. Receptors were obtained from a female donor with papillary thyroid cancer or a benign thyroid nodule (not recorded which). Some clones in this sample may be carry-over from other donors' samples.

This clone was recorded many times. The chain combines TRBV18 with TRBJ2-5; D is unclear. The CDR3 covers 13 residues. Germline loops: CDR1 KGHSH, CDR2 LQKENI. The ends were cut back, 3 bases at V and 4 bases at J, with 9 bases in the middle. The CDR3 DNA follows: TGTGCCAGCTCACCGTACACAGCAGAGACCCAGTACTTC. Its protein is CASSPYTAETQYF.

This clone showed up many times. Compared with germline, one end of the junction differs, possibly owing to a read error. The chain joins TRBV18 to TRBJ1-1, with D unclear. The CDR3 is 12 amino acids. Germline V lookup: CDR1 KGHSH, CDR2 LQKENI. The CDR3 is CASTDFNIEAFF. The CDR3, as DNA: TGTGCCAGCACCGACTTTAACATTGAAGCTTTCTTT.

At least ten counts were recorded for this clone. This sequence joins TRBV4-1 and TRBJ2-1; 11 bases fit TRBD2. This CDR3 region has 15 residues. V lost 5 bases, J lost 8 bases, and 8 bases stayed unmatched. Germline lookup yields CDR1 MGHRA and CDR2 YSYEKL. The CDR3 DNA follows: TGCGCCAGCAGCGGGTTAGCGGGGGGGTTGGATGAGCAGTTCTTC. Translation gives CASSGLAGGLDEQFF.

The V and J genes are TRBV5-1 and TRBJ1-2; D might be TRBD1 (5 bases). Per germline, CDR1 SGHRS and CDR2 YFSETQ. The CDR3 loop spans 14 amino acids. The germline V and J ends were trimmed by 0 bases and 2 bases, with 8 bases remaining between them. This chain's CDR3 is CASSLERDNYGYTF. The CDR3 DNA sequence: TGCGCCAGCAGCTTGGAGAGGGACAACTATGGCTACACCTTC. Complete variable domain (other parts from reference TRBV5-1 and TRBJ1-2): KAGVTQTPRYLIKTRGQQVTLSCSPISGHRSVSWYQQTPGQGLQFLFEYFSETQRNKGNFPGRFSGRQFSNSRSEMNVSTLELGDSALYLCASSLERDNYGYTFGSGTRLTVV.

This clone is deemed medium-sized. The DNA for the CDR3 is TGTGCCAGCAGCTTACACCTCGCCGAACTCAATGGCTACACCTTC. It yields the protein CASSLHLAELNGYTF. The genes are TRBV6-1 and TRBJ1-2; D uncertain. CDR1 MNHNS and CDR2 SASEGT come from the germline V gene. The ends were cut back, 6 bases at V and 6 bases at J, with 20 bases in the middle. The CDR3 has 15 amino acids.

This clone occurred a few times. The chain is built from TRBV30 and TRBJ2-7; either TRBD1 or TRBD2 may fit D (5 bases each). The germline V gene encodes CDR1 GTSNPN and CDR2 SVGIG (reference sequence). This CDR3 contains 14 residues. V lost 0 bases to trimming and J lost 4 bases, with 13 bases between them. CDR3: CAWSVLWGRYEQYF. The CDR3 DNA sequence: TGTGCCTGGAGTGTCCTTTGGGGACGGTACGAGCAGTACTTC.

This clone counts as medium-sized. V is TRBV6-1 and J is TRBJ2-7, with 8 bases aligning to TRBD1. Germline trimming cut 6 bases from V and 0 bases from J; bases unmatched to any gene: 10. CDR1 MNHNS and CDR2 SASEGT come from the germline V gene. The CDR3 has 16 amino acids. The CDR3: CASRNHGQGNSYEQYF. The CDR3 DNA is TGTGCCAGCAGGAACCACGGACAGGGCAACTCCTACGAGCAGTACTTC.

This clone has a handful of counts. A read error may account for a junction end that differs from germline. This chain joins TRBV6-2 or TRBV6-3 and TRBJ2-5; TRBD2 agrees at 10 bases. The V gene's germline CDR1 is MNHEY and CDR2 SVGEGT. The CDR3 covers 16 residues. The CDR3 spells CASIYSSGGHQDTQYF. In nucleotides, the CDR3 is TGTGCCAGCATTTACTCTAGCGGGGGACATCAAGATACCCAGTACTTC.

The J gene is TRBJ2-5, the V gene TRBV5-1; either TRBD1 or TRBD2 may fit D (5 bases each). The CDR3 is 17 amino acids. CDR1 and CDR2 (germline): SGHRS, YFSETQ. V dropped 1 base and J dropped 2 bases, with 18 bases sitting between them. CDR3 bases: TGCGCCAGCAGCTTGTGTCCTTGGGGGATGGAGCAAGAGACCCAGTACTTC. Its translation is CASSLCPWGMEQETQYF.

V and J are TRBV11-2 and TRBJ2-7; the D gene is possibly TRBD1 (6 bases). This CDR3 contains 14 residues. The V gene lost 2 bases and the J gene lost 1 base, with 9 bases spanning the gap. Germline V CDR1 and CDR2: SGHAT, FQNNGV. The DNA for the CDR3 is TGTGCCAGCAGCTTACACAGGGAGTCCTACGAGCAGTACTTC. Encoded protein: CASSLHRESYEQYF.

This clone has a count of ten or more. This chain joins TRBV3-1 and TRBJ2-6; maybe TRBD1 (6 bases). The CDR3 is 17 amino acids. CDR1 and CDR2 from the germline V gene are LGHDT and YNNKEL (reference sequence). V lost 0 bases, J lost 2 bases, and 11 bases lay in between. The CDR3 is CASSQESGATGANVLTF. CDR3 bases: TGTGCCAGCAGCCAAGAGTCAGGGGCGACTGGGGCCAACGTCCTGACTTTC. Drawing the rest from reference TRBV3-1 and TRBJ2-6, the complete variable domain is DTAVSQTPKYLVTQMGNDKSIKCEQNLGHDTMYWYKQDSKKFLKIMFSYNNKELIINETVPNRFSPKSPDKAHLNLHINSLELGDSAVYFCASSQESGATGANVLTFGAGSRLTVL.

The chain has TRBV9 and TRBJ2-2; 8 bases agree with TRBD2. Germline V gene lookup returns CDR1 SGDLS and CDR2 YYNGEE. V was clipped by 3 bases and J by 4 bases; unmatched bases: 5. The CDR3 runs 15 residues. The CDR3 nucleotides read TGTGCCAGCAGCGGAGCGGGAGCGGGCACCGGGGAGCTGTTTTTT. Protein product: CASSGAGAGTGELFF.

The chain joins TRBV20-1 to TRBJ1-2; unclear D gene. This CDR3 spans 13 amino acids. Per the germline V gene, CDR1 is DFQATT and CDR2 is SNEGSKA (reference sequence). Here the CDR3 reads CGPRRPSNYGYTF. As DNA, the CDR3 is TGCGGTCCTAGACGCCCGTCCAACTATGGCTACACCTTC.

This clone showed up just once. The CDR3 DNA sequence: TGCAGTGCTAGGTGGGACCCAGCCTACGAGCAGTACTTC. Its translation is CSARWDPAYEQYF. The chain recombines TRBV20-1 with TRBJ2-7; D is perhaps TRBD1 or TRBD2 (5 bases each). Trimming pared 3 bases from V and 2 bases from J, leaving 11 bases between. CDR1 and CDR2 (germline): DFQATT, SNEGSKA (reference sequence). The CDR3 contains 13 residues.

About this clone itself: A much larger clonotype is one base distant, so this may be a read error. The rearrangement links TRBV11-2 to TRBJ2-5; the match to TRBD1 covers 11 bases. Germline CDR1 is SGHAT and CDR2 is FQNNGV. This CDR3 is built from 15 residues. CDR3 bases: TGTGTCAGCAGCCATGGACAGGGGGCGGTCGAGACCCAGTACTTC. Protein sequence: CVSSHGQGAVETQYF.